This TCR beta chain was sequenced during a study of HIV-infected children after antiretroviral therapy interruption. At the level of the study: Interruption group median age roughly 10 years; continuous group 7 to 8 years. The study's findings and limits: Shared-triplet CDR3 clusters increased after interruption in three patients.

This clonotype has a count of ten or more. Its antigen is still unknown. Looked up from germline, CDR1 is KGHSH and CDR2 is LQKENI. CDR3 length equals 20 residues. Trimming took 3 bases from V and 4 from J; bases not matched to a gene: 17. A 3' RACE protocol on RNA, with unique molecular identifiers, produced the TCR library. TCRdb re-derived calls from the 3' RACE reads in MiXCR, one entry per CDR3 protein. The sample lists nearly 15,000 distinct CDR3 sequences, about 3% occurring once. The treatment is: PENTA 11 planned treatment interruption arm or continuous ART arm. Memory CD8+ CD45RO+ CD45RA- T cells were sorted from thawed PBMCs.

The sequence came from a pool of human donors with HIV. This sequence joins TRBV18 and TRBJ2-2, with 10 bases identical to TRBD1. This sample comprised CD45RO+ CD8+ T cells from PBMCs, pooled from several time points, obtained from a donor given antiretroviral therapy, either interrupted or continuous. Subset of the sample: memory CD8+ CD45RO+ CD45RA- T cells. The DNA of the CDR3 is TGTGCCAGCTCACCGATCCTCGATGACAGGGGGCGCGTTGGCACCGGGGAGCTGTTTTTT. It encodes CASSPILDDRGRVGTGELFF.